Detailed here is one T cell receptor (beta chain). CDR1 is MNHNS, CDR2 SASEGT, per germline. Trimming cost V 3 bases and J 3 bases, with 9 bases left between them. This CDR3 comprises 13 residues. The table came from immunoSEQ multiplex PCR; TCRdb's copy has only in-frame clones and leaves some out. The top ten clones hold 6.8% of a sample with a few hundred thousand clones, 84% of them seen once. This entry belongs to a study of blood T cell repertoires in COVID-19. Material: PBMCs or T cells enriched from blood (not recorded which). The J gene is TRBJ2-7, the V gene TRBV6-1; D is unclear. The TCR sequence derives from a woman between 35 and 50 years old who had recovered from COVID-19. The CDR3 DNA reads as TGTGCCAGCAGTGAGGCAGGCCTCTACGAGCAGTACTTC. This sequence encodes CASSEAGLYEQYF.